This TCR beta chain was identified during a study of CD8+CD57+ T cells in acquired aplastic anemia. Study context: Healthy CD8+ samples averaged roughly 10 million reads.

Genomic DNA, serving as template, underwent TCR beta VDJ and CDR3 profiling. MiXCR, run by TCRdb on the reads, gives a single entry per CDR3 protein. The data show roughly 130,000 distinct CDR3 sequences, around 48% seen once. V gave up 2 bases and J gave up 8 bases; unmatched junction bases: 5. From germline, CDR1 is SGHAT and CDR2 FQNNGV. The CDR3 is made up of 16 amino acids. This TCR derives from a human donor in good health, serving as a control. Sequences were obtained from sorted CD4+, CD8+, or CD8+CD57+ T cells (not recorded which) from PBMCs. The chain is built from TRBV11-2 and TRBJ2-1; 14 bases are a match to TRBD2. The CDR3 DNA reads as TGTGCCAGCAGCTTAAGACTAGCGGGGGGGCTCGATGAGCAGTTCTTC. Protein product: CASSLRLAGGLDEQFF. Using reference TRBV11-2 and TRBJ2-1 for the parts outside the CDR3, the full variable domain is EAGVAQSPRYKIIEKRQSVAFWCNPISGHATLYWYQQILGQGPKLLIQFQNNGVVDDSQLPKDRFSAERLKGVDSTLKIQPAKLEDSAVYLCASSLRLAGGLDEQFFGPGTRLTVL.